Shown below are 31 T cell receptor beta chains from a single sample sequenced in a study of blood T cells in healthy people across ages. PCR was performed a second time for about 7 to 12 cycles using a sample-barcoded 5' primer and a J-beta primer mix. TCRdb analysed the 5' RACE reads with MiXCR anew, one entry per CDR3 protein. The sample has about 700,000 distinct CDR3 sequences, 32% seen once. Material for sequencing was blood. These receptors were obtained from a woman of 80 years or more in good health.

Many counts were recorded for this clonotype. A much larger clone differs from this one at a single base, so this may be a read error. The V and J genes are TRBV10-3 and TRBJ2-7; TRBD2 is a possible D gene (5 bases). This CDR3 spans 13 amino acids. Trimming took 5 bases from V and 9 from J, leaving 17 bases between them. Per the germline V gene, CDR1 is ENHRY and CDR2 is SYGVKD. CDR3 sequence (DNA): TGTGCCATCAGTCCGGGCGCCGGGGAAGGGCAGTACTTC. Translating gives CAISPGAGEGQYF.

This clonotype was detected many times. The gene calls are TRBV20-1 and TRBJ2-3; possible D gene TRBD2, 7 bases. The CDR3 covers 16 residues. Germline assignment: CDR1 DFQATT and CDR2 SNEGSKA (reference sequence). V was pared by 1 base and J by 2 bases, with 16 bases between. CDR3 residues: CSARGARGGATDTQYF. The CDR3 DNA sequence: TGCAGTGCTAGAGGGGCAAGAGGGGGGGCCACAGATACGCAGTATTTT.

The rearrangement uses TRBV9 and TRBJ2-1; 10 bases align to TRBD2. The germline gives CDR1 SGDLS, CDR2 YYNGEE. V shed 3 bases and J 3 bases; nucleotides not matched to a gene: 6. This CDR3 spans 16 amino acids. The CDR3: CASSGTVAGGYNEQFF. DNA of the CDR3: TGTGCCAGCAGCGGGACCGTAGCGGGAGGCTACAATGAGCAGTTCTTC.

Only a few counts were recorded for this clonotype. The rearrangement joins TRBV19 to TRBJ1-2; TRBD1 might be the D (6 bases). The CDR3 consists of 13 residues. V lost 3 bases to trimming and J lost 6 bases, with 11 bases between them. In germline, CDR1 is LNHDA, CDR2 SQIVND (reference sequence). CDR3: CASSIGQKDGYTF. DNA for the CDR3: TGTGCCAGTAGTATCGGACAGAAGGATGGCTACACCTTC.

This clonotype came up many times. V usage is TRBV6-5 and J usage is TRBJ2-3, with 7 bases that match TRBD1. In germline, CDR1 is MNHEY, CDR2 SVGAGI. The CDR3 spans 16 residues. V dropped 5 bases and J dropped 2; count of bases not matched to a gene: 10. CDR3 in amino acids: CASSRATGKITDTQYF. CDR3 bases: TGTGCCAGCAGTCGTGCGACAGGGAAGATCACAGATACGCAGTATTTT.

The CDR3 DNA sequence: TGTGCCTGGGGGACTAGCGGGGCCCAAGAGACCCAGTACTTC. It is translated as CAWGTSGAQETQYF. This sequence joins TRBV30 and TRBJ2-5; 13 bases are a match to TRBD2. In germline, CDR1 is GTSNPN, CDR2 SVGIG (reference sequence). The CDR3 is 14 residues long. The trim removed 5 bases at V and 1 base at J, leaving 1 base unmatched.

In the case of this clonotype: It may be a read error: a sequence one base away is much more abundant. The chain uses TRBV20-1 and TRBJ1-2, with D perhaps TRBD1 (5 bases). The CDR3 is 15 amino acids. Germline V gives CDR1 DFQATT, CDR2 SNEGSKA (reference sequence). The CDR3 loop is CSVRPGTDNYGGYTF. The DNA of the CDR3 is TGCAGTGTTAGACCCGGGACCGATAACTATGGTGGCTACACCTTC.

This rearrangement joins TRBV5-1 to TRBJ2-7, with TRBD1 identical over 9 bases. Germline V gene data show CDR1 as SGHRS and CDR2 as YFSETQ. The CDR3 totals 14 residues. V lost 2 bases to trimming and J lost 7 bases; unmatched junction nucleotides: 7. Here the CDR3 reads CASSFPGQGTEQYF. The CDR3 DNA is TGCGCCAGCAGCTTTCCAGGACAGGGGACGGAGCAGTACTTC.

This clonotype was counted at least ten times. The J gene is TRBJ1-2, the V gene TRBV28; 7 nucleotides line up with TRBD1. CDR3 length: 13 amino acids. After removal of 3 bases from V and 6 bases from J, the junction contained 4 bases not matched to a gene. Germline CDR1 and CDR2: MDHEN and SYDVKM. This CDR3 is CASSLGQWDGYTF. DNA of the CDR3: TGTGCCAGCAGTTTGGGACAGTGGGATGGCTACACCTTC.

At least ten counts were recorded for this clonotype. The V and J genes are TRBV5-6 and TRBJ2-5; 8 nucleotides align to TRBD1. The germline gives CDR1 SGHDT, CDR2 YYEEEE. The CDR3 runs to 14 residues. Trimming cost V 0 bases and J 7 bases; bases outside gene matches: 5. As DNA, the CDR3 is TGTGCCAGCAGCTTGGGGGACAGGTTATGGACCCAGTACTTC. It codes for CASSLGDRLWTQYF.

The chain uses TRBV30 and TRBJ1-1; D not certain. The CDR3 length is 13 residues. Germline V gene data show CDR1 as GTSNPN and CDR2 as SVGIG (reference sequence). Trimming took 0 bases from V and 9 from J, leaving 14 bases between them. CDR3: CAWSVGFGEKAFF. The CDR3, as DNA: TGTGCCTGGAGTGTAGGTTTTGGGGAGAAAGCTTTCTTT.

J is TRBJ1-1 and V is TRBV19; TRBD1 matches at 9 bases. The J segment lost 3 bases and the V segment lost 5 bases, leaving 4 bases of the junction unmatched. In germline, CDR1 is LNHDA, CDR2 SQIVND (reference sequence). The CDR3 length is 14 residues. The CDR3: CASSGDRGYTEAFF. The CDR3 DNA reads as TGTGCCAGTAGTGGCGACAGGGGGTACACTGAAGCTTTCTTT.

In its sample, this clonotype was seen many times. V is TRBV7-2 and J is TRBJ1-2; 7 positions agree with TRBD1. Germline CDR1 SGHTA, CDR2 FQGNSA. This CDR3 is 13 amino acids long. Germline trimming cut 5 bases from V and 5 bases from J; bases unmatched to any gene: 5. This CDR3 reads CASSTGQEYGYTF. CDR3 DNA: TGTGCCAGCAGCACAGGACAGGAATATGGCTACACCTTC.

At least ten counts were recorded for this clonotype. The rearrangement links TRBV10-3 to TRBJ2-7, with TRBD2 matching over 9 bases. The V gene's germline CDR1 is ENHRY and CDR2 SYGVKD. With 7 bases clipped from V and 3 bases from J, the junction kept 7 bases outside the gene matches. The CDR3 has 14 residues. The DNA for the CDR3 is TGTGCCATCACCGCTAGCGGGGATCTCTACGAGCAGTACTTC. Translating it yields CAITASGDLYEQYF.

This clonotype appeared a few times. Here the CDR3 reads CASSALSYEQYF. The DNA for the CDR3 is TGTGCCAGCAGCGCCTTGTCCTACGAGCAGTACTTC. The chain combines TRBV7-2 with TRBJ2-7; D unclear. Trimming pared 5 bases from V and 1 base from J, leaving 6 bases between. The CDR3 has 12 amino acids. CDR1 and CDR2 from the germline V gene are SGHTA and FQGNSA.

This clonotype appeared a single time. The CDR3 loop is CASSGARADTQYF. CDR3 DNA: TGTGCCAGTAGTGGGGCGCGGGCAGATACGCAGTATTTT. The chain carries TRBV19 and TRBJ2-3; either TRBD1 or TRBD2 may supply D (5 bases each). CDR1 LNHDA and CDR2 SQIVND come from the germline V gene (reference sequence). The ends were cut back, 5 bases at V and 4 bases at J, with 10 bases in the middle. The CDR3 covers 13 residues.

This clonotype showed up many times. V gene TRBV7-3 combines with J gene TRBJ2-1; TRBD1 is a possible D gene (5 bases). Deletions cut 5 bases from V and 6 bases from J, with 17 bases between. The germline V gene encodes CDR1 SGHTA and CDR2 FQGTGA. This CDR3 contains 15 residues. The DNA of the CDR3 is TGTGCCAGCAGCCCCCGCGGCTCTAGGGGCAATGAGCAGTTCTTC. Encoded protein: CASSPRGSRGNEQFF.

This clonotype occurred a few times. DNA of the CDR3: TGTGCCAGCACTCGGGAGGGGTCCTACGAGCAGTACTTC. Protein product: CASTREGSYEQYF. The rearrangement links TRBV6-6 to TRBJ2-7; 8 bases line up with TRBD2. The ends lost 7 bases at V and 1 base at J; junction bases unmatched: 3. This CDR3 comprises 13 residues. Looked up from germline, CDR1 is MNHNY and CDR2 is SVGAGI (reference sequence).

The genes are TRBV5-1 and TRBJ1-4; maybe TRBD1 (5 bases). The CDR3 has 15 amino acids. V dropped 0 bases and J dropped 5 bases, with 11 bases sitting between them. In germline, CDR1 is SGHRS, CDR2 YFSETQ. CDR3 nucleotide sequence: TGCGCCAGCAGCTTGGAGGGGCTAGAAAATGAAAAACTGTTTTTT. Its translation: CASSLEGLENEKLFF.

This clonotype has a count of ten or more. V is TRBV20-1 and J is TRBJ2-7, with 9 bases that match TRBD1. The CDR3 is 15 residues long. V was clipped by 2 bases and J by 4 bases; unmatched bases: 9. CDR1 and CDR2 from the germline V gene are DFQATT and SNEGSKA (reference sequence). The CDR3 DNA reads TGCAGTGCTAGACACGACCTGGGACAGGGATACGAGCAGTACTTC. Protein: CSARHDLGQGYEQYF.

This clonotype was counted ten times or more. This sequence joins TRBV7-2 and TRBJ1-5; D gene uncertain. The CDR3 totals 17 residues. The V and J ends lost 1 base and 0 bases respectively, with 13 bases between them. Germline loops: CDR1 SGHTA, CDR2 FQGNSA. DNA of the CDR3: TGTGCCAGCAGCTTAGATGGACCGCACCGTAGCAATCAGCCCCAGCATTTT. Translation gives CASSLDGPHRSNQPQHF.

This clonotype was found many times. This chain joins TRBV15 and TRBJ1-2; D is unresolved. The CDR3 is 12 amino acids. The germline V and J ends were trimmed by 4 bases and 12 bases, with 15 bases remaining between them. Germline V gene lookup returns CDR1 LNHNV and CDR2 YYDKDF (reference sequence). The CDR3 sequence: CATSIRATSHTF. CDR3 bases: TGTGCCACCAGCATACGGGCGACTTCGCACACCTTC.

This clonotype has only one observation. The CDR3 loop is CASSPVWGLEKNIQYF. As DNA, the CDR3 is TGTGCCAGCAGCCCCGTATGGGGGTTAGAGAAAAACATTCAGTACTTC. This chain links TRBV6-1 with TRBJ2-4, with D perhaps assigned TRBD1 or TRBD2 (5 bases each). Germline V gene data show CDR1 as MNHNS and CDR2 as SASEGT. The length of the CDR3 is 16 residues. V lost 6 bases to trimming and J lost 4 bases, with 19 bases between them.

The chain's CDR3 is CASRAIGQTRGELFF. The CDR3 nucleotides read TGCGCCAGCAGGGCGATTGGACAAACTCGGGGGGAGCTGTTTTTT. V usage is TRBV4-1 and J usage is TRBJ2-2, with TRBD1 as a possible D gene (5 bases). Trimming took 6 bases from V and 8 from J, leaving 19 bases between them. Germline loops: CDR1 MGHRA, CDR2 YSYEKL. The CDR3 is 15 residues long.

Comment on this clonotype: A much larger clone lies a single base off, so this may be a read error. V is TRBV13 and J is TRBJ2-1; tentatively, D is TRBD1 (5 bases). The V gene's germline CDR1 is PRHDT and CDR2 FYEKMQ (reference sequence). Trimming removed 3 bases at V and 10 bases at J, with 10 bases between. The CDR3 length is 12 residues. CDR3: CASSFARGEQFF. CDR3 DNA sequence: TGTGCCAGCAGCTTCGCAAGGGGCGAGCAGTTCTTC. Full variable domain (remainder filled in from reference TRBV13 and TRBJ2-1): AAGVIQSPRHLIKEKRETATLKCYPIPRHDTVYWYQQGPGQDPQFLISFYEKMQSDKGSIPDRFSAQQFSDYHSELNMSSLELGDSALYFCASSFARGEQFFGPGTRLTVL.

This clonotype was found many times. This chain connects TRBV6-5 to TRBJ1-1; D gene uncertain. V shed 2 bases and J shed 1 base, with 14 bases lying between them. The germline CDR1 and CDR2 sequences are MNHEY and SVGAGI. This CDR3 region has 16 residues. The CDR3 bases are TGTGCCAGCAGTTACGGATTGGGGTTTGGGAACACTGAAGCTTTCTTT. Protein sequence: CASSYGLGFGNTEAFF.

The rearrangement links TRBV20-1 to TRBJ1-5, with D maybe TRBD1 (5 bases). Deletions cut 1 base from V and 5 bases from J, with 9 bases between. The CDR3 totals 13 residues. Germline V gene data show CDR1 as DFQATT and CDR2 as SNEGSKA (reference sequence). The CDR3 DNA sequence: TGCAGTGCTAGAGGGCGGGGGGATCAGCCCCAGCATTTT. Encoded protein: CSARGRGDQPQHF.

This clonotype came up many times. This CDR3 is CASSRGELYGYTF. CDR3 nucleotides: TGTGCCAGCTCCCGAGGGGAGCTCTATGGCTACACCTTC. The chain carries TRBV5-5 and TRBJ1-2; D may be TRBD1 (5 bases). Germline values: CDR1 SGHKS, CDR2 YYEKEE (reference sequence). CDR3 length: 13 residues. V lost 7 bases and J 4 bases, leaving 14 bases between the germline ends. Based on the CDR3 plus reference TRBV5-5 and TRBJ1-2, the full variable domain is DAGVTQSPTHLIKTRGQQVTLRCSPISGHKSVSWYQQVLGQGPQFIFQYYEKEERGRGNFPDRFSARQFPNYSSELNVNALLLGDSALYLCASSRGELYGYTFGSGTRLTVV.

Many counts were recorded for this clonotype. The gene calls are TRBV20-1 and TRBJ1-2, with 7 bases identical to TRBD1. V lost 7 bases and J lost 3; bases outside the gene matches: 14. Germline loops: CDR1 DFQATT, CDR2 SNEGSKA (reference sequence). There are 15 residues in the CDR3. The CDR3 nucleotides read TGCAGTGGCGGGGAGGGACAGTCGAGGGACTATGGCTACACCTTC. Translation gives CSGGEGQSRDYGYTF.

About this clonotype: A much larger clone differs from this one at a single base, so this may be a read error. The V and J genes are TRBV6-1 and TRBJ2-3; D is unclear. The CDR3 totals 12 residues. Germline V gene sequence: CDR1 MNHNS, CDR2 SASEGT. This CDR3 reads CVSSPRAVTQYF. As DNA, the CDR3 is TGTGTCAGCAGTCCCCGGGCCGTTACGCAGTATTTT.

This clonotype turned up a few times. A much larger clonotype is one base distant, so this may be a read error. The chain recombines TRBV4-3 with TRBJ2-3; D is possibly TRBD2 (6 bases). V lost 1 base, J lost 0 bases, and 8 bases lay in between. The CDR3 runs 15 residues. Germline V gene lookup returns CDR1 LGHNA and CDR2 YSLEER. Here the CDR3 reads CASSQGGTSTDTQYF. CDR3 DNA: TGCGCCAGCAGCCAAGGGGGGACTAGCACAGATACGCAGTATTTT.